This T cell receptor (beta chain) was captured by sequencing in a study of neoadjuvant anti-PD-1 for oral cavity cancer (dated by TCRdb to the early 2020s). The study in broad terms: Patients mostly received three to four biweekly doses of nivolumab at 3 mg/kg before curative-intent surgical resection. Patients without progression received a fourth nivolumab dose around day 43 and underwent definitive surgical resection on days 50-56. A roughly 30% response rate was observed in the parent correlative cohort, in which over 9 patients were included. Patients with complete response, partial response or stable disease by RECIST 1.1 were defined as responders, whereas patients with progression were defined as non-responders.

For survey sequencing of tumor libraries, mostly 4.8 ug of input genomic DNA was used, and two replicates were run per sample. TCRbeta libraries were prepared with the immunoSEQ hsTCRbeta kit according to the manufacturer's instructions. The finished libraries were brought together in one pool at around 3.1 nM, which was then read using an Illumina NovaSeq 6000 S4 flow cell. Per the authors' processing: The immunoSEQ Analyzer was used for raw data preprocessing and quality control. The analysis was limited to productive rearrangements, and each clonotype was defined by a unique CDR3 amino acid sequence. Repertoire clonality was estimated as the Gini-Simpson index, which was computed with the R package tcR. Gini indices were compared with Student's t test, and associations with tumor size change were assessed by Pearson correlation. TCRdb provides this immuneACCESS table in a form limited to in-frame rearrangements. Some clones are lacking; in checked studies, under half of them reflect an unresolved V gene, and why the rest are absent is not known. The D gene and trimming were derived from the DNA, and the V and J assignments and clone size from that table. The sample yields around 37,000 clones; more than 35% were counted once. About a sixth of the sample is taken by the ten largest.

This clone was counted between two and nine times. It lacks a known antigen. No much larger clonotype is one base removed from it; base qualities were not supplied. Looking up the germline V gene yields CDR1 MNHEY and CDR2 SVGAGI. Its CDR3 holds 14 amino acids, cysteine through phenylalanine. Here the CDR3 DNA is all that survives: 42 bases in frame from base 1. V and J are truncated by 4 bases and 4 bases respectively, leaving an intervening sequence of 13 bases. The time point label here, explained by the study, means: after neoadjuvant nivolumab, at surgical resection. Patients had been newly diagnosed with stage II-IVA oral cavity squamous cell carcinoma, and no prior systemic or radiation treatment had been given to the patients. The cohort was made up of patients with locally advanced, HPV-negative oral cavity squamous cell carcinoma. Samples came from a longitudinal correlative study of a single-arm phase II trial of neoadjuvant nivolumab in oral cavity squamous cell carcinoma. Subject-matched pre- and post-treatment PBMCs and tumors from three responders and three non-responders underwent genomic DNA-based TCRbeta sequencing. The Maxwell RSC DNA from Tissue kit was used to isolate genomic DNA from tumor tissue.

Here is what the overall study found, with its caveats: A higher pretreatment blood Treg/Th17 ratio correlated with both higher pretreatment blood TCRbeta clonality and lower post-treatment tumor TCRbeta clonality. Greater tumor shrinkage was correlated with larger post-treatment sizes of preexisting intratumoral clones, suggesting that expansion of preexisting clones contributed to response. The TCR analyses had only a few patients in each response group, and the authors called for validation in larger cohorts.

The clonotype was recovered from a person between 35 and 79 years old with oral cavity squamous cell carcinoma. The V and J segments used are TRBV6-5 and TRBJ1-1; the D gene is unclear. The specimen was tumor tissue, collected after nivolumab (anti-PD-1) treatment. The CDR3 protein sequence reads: CASSFDTSGTEAFF. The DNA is TGTGCCAGCAGTTTCGATACATCGGGCACTGAAGCTTTCTTT.